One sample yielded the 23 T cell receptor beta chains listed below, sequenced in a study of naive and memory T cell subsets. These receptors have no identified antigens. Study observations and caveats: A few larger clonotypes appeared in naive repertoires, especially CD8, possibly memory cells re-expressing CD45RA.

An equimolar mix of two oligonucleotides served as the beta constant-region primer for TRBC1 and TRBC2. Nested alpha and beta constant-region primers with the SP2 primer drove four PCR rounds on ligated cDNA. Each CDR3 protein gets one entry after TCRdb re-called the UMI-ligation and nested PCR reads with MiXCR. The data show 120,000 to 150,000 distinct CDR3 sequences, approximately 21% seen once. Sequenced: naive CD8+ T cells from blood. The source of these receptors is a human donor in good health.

CDR3: CASSFERERYNEQFF. DNA of the CDR3: TGTGCCAGCAGTTTCGAGCGGGAAAGGTACAATGAGCAGTTCTTC. The chain recombines TRBV28 with TRBJ2-1, with TRBD2 matching 7 bases. CDR1 is MDHEN and CDR2 is SYDVKM in the germline V gene. V was clipped by 3 bases and J by 4 bases; unmatched bases: 6. The CDR3 length is 15 residues.

This chain's CDR3 is CASSHQLAGVAGDTQYF. The CDR3 coding sequence is TGTGCCAGCAGCCACCAACTAGCGGGAGTAGCAGGAGATACGCAGTATTTT. J is TRBJ2-3 and V is TRBV4-2, with 11 bases lining up with TRBD2. With V trimmed by 3 bases and J by 5 bases, 10 bases remained unmatched. The CDR3 length is 17 residues. Germline assignment: CDR1 LGHNA and CDR2 YNFKEQ.

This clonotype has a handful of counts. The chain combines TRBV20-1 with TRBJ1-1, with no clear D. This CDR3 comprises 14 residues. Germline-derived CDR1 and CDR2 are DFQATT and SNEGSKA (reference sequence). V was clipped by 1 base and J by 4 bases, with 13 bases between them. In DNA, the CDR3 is TGCAGTGCTAGAGGAACCCATGCAGGCACTGAAGCTTTCTTT. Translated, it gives CSARGTHAGTEAFF.

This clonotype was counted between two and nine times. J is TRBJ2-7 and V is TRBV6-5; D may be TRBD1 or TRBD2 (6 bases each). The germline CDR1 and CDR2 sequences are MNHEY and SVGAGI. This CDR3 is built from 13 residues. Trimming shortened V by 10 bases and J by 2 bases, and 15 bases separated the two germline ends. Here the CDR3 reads CATTPRDTYEQYF. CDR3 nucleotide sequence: TGTGCCACCACCCCGCGGGACACCTACGAGCAGTACTTC.

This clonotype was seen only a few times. CDR3 in amino acids: CASSHGLAGVGDTQYF. The CDR3 coding sequence is TGCGCCAGCAGCCACGGACTAGCGGGAGTGGGAGATACGCAGTATTTT. This rearrangement joins TRBV5-1 to TRBJ2-3, with 13 bases aligning to TRBD2. The CDR3 length is 16 residues. J lost 5 bases, V lost 4 bases, and 7 bases had no gene match. CDR1 is SGHRS, CDR2 YFSETQ, per germline.

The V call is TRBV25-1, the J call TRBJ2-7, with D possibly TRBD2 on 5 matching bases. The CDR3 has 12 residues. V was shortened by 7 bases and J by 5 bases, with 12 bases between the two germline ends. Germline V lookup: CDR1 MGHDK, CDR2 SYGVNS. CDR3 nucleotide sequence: TGTGCCAGCACCCCGGACGGGGACGAGCAGTACTTC. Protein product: CASTPDGDEQYF.

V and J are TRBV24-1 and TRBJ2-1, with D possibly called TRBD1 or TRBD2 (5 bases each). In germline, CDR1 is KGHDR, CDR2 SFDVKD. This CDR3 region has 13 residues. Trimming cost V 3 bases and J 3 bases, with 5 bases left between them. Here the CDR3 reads CATSDGGYNEQFF. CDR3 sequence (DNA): TGTGCCACCAGTGATGGGGGCTACAATGAGCAGTTCTTC.

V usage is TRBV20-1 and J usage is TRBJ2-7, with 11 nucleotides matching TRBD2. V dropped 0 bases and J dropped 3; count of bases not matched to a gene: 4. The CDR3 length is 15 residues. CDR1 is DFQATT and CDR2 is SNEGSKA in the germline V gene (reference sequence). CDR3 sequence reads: CSARDQLAGDYEQYF. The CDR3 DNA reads TGCAGTGCTAGAGATCAACTAGCGGGGGACTACGAGCAGTACTTC.

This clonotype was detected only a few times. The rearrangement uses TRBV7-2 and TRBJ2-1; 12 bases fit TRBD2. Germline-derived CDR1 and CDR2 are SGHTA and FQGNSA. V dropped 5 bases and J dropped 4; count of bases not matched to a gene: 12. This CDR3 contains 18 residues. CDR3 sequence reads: CASSADVRLAGGYNEQFF. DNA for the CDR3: TGTGCCAGCAGCGCAGACGTCCGTCTAGCGGGAGGGTACAATGAGCAGTTCTTC.

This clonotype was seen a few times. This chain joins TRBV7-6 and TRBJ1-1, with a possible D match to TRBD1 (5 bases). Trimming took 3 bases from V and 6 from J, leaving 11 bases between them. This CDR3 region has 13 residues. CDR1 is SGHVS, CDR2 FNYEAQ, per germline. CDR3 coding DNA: TGTGCCAGCAGCTTTGGGGGGATGTCTGAAGCTTTCTTT. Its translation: CASSFGGMSEAFF.

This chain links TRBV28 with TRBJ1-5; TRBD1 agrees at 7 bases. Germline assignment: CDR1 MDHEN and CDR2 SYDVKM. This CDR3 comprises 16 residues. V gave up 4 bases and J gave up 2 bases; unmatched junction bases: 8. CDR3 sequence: CASSSYRGKGNQPQHF. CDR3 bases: TGTGCCAGCAGTTCCTACAGGGGCAAGGGCAATCAGCCCCAGCATTTT.

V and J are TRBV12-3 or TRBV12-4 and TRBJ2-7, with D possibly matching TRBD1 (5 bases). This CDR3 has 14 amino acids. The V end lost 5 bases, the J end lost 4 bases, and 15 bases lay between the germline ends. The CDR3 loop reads CASSLVQGRYEQYF. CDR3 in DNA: TGTGCCAGCAGTCTAGTGCAGGGAAGGTACGAGCAGTACTTC.

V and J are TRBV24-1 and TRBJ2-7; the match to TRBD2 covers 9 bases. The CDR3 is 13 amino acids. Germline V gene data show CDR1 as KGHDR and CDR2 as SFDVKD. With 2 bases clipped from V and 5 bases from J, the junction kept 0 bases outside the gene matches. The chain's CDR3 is CATSDSSGNEQYF. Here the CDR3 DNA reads TGTGCCACCAGTGATTCTAGCGGGAACGAGCAGTACTTC.

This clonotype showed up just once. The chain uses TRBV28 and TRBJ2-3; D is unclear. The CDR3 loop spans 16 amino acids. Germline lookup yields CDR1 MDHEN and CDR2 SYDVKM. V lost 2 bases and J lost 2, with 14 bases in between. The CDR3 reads CASSLVAERLTDTQYF. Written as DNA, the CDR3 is TGTGCCAGCAGTTTAGTCGCCGAGAGGCTCACAGATACGCAGTATTTT.

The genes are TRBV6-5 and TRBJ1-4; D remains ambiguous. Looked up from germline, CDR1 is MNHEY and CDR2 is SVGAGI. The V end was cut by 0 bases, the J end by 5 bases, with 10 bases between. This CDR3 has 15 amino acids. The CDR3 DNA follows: TGTGCCAGCAGTTACTCGGCAGGCGGGAATGAAAAACTGTTTTTT. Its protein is CASSYSAGGNEKLFF.

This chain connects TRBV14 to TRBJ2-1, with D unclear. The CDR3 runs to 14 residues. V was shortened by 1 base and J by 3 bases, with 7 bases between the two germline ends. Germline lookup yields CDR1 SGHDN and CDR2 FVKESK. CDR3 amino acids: CASSQVGFYNEQFF. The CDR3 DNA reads TGTGCCAGCAGCCAAGTTGGCTTCTACAATGAGCAGTTCTTC.

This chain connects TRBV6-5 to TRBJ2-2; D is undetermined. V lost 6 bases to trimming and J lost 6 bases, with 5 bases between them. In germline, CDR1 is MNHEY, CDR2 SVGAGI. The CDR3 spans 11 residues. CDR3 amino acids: CASRRAGELFF. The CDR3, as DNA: TGTGCCAGCAGGCGAGCCGGGGAGCTGTTTTTT.

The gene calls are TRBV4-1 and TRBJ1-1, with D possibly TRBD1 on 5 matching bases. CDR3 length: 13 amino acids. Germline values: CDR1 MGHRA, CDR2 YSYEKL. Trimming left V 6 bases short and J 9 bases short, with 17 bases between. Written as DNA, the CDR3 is TGCGCCAGCAGTTCAGGGACCGCCTATCAAGCTTTCTTT. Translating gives CASSSGTAYQAFF.

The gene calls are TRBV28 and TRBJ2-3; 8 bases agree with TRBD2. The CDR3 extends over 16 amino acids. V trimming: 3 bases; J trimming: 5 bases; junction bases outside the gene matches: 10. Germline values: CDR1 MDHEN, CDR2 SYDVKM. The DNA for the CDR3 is TGTGCCAGCAGTTTCGGGAGCGGGAGCGAGGGAGATACGCAGTATTTT. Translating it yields CASSFGSGSEGDTQYF. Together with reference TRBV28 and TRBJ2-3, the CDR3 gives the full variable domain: DVKVTQSSRYLVKRTGEKVFLECVQDMDHENMFWYRQDPGLGLRLIYFSYDVKMKEKGDIPEGYSVSREKKERFSLILESASTNQTSMYLCASSFGSGSEGDTQYFGPGTRLTVL.

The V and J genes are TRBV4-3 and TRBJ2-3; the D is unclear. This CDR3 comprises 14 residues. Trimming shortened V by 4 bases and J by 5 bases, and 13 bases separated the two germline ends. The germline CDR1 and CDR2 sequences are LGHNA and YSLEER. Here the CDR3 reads CASSPGPFGDTQYF. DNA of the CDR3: TGCGCCAGCAGCCCCGGACCCTTCGGAGATACGCAGTATTTT.

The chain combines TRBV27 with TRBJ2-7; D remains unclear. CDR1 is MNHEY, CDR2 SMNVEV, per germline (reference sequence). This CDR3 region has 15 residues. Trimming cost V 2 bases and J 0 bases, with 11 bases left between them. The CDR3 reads CASSLNPPSSYEQYF. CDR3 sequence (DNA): TGTGCCAGCAGTTTAAACCCGCCGAGCTCCTACGAGCAGTACTTC.

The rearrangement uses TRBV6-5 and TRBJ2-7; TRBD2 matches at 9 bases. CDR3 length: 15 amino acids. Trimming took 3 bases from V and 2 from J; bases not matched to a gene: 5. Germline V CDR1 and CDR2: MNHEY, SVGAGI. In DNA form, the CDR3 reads TGTGCCAGCAGTTATAGTAGCGGGGGCCCCTACGAGCAGTACTTC. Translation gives CASSYSSGGPYEQYF.

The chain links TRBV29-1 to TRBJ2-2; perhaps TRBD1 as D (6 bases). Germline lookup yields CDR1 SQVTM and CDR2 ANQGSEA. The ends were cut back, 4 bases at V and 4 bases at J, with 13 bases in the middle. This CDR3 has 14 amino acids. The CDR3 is CSVARQGFTGELFF. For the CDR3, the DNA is TGCAGCGTTGCCCGCCAGGGGTTCACCGGGGAGCTGTTTTTT.